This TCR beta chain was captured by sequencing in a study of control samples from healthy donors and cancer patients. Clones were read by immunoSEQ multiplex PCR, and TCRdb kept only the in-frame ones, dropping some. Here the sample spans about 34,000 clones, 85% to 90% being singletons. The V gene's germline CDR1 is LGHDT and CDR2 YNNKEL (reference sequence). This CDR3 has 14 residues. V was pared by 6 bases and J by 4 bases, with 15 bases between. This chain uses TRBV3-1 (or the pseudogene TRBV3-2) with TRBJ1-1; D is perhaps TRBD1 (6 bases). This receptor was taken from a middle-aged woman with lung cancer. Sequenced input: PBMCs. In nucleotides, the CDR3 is TGTGCCAGCAGTCCTACAGGGTTCGGCACTGAAGCTTTCTTT. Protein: CASSPTGFGTEAFF.